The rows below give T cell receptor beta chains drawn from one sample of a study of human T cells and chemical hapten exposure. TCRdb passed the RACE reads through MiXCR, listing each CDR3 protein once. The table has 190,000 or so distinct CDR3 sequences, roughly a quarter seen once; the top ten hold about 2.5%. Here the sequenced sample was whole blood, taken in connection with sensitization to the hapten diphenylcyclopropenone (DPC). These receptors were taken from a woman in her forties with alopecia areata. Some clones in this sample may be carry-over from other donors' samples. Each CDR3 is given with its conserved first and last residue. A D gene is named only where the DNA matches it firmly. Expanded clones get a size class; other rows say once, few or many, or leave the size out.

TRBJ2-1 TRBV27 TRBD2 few CASSLWSAGVRHEQFF TGTGCCAGCAGTTTATGGTCAGCGGGAGTGCGGCATGAGCAGTTCTTC
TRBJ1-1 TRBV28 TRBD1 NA CASSSPSGGGTEAFF TGTGCCAGCAGCTCGCCATCAGGGGGAGGCACTGAAGCTTTCTTT
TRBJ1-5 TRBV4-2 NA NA CASSQLSGGSNQPQHF TGTGCCAGCAGCCAACTTTCAGGAGGTAGCAATCAGCCCCAGCATTTT
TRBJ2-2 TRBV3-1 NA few CASSLPPGAGELFF TGTGCCAGCAGCCTTCCCCCTGGGGCCGGGGAGCTGTTTTTT
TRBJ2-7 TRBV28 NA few CASSLNTDEQYF TGTGCCAGCAGCCTGAACACCGACGAGCAGTACTTC
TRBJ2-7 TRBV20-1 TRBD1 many CSAFGTATSYEQYF TGCAGTGCCTTTGGGACAGCCACCTCCTACGAGCAGTACTTC
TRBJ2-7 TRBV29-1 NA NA CSVEGGQRTPYEQYF TGCAGCGTTGAAGGGGGACAAAGAACCCCCTACGAGCAGTACTTC
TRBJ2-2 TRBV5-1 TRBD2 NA CASSLTSGLNTGELFF TGCGCCAGCAGCTTAACTAGCGGTTTGAACACCGGGGAGCTGTTTTTT
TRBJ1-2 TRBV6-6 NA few CASSYNRVSQANYGYTF TGTGCCAGCAGTTACAATAGGGTATCCCAAGCTAACTATGGCTACACCTTC
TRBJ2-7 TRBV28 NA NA CASSSPDGNSYEQYF TGTGCCAGCAGTTCCCCCGACGGGAACTCCTACGAGCAGTACTTC
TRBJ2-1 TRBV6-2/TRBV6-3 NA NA CASSSGERNEQFF TGTGCCAGCAGTTCCGGGGAGCGCAATGAGCAGTTCTTC
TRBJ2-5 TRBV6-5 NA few CASRVVGAETQYF TGTGCCAGCAGAGTTGTCGGTGCTGAGACCCAGTACTTC
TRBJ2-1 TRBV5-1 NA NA CASSSEANFNEQFF TGCGCCAGCAGCTCCGAGGCCAATTTCAATGAGCAGTTCTTC
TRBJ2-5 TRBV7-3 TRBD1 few CASSLGGQGQETQYF TGTGCCAGCAGCTTAGGGGGACAGGGCCAAGAGACCCAGTACTTC
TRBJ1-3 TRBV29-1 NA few CSVDAQGGNTIYF TGCAGCGTTGACGCGCAGGGGGGAAACACCATATATTTT
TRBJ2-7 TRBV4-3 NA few CASSQDVGQSVEQYF TGCGCCAGCAGCCAAGATGTCGGACAGTCTGTCGAGCAGTACTTC
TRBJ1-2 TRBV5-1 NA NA CASSLGATNYGYTF TGCGCCAGCAGCTTGGGGGCCACTAACTATGGCTACACCTTC
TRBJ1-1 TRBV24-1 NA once CATSDIDTEAFF TGTGCCACCAGTGATATTGACACTGAAGCTTTCTTT
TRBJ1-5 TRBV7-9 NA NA CASSLNTNQPQHF TGTGCCAGCAGCTTAAACACCAATCAGCCCCAGCATTTT
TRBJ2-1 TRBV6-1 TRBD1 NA CASDRGLSSYNEQFF TGTGCCAGCGACAGGGGTTTGAGCTCCTACAATGAGCAGTTCTTC
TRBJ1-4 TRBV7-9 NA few CASSPSGRSTNEKLFF TGTGCCAGCAGTCCTTCGGGCCGGTCAACTAATGAAAAACTGTTTTTT